The table lists the clone carrying this T cell receptor beta chain with a few counts. The antigen is not known. Trimming cost V 6 bases and J 9 bases, with 18 bases left between them. This CDR3 has 15 residues. In germline, CDR1 is SEHNR, CDR2 FQNEAQ (reference sequence). The data were obtained in a study of T cells after yellow fever vaccination. Study details: Each low-cell-number fraction was prepared by means of SMART-Seq v4 Ultra Low Input.

From the 5' RACE reads, TCRdb called clonotypes with MiXCR, one entry per CDR3 protein. This sample carries 300,000 to 350,000 distinct CDR3 sequences, around 8.1% of them seen once, and the ten largest clones take approximately 18%. Overall study results and limits: In FACS-sorted repertoires, abundant clonotypes from the bulk population could appear as contaminants. Compared with primary, the secondary response was weaker and peaked at day 5, not 15.

The chain employs TRBV7-9 and TRBJ1-6; a possible D gene is TRBD1 (6 bases). Sequencing was performed on PBMCs, taken more than 40 days after the first yellow fever vaccination. This TCR was recovered from a man younger than 35 who received the YFV17D yellow fever vaccine. The CDR3 is CASSPPRTDPSPLHF. The CDR3 nucleotides are TGTGCCAGCAGTCCCCCCCGGACAGATCCTTCACCCCTCCACTTT.